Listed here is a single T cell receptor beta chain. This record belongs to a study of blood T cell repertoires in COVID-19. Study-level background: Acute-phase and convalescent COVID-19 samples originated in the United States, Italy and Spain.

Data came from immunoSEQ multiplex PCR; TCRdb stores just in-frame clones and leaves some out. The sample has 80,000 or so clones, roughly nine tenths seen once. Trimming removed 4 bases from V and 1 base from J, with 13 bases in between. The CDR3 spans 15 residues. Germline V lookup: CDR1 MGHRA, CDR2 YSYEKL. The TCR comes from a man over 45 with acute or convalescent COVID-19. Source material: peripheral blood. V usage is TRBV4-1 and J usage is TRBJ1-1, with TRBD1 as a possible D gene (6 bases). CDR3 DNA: TGCGCCAGCAGCCCCCTACCGACAGGGAACACTGAAGCTTTCTTT. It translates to CASSPLPTGNTEAFF.